This T cell receptor beta chain was retrieved from a study of neurological immune-mediated disorders. The method for making cDNA was 5'RACE, and it used 10-nucleotide random UMIs. Every sequencing run returned over 200 million TCR-beta sequences, which were derived from 15-18 subjects. Each CDR3 protein gets one entry after TCRdb re-called the 5' RACE reads with MiXCR. There are tens of thousands of distinct CDR3 sequences in the sample; about an eighth occur only once, and about 2% lies in the top ten. Germline V gene sequence: CDR1 SGHRS, CDR2 YFSETQ. V trimming: 3 bases; J trimming: 2 bases; junction bases outside the gene matches: 4. This CDR3 has 14 residues. Many counts were recorded for this clonotype.

The sequence was collected from a man in his sixties in good health. Sequencing was carried out using PBMCs. The chain joins TRBV5-1 to TRBJ1-2; 7 nucleotides line up with TRBD1. CDR3 DNA: TGCGCCAGCAGCTCCCAGGGACAGAACTATGGCTACACCTTC. Translating it yields CASSSQGQNYGYTF.